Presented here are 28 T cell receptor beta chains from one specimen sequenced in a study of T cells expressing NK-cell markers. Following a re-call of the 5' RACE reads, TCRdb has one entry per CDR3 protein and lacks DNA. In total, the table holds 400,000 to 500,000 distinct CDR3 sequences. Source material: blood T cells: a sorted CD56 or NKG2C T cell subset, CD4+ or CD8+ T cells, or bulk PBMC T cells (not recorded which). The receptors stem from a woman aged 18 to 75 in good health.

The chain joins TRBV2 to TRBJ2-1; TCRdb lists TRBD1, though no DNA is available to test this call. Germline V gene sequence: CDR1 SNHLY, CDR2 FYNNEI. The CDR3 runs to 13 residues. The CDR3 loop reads CAGIGTGYNEQFF. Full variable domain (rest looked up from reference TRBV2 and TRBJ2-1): EPEVTQTPSHQVTQMGQEVILRCVPISNHLYFYWYRQILGQKVEFLVSFYNNEISEKSEIFDDQFSVERPDGSNFTLKIRSTKLEDSAMYFCAGIGTGYNEQFFGPGTRLTVL.

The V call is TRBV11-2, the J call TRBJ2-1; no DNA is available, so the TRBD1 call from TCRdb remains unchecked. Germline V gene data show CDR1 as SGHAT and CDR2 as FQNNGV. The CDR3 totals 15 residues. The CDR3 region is CASSLGPGQYNEQFF.

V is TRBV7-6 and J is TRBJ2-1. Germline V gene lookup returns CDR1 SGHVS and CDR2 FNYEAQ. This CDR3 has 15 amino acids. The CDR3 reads CASSPPGGSYNEQFF.

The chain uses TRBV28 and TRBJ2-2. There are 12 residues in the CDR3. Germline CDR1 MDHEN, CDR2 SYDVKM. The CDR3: CANTDNTGELFF.

This CDR3 reads CASSADSLTYEQYF. The V gene is TRBV5-4, the J gene TRBJ2-7; without DNA, the TCRdb call of TRBD1 cannot be checked. Germline V gene lookup returns CDR1 SGHNT and CDR2 YYREEE (reference sequence). The CDR3 extends over 14 amino acids.

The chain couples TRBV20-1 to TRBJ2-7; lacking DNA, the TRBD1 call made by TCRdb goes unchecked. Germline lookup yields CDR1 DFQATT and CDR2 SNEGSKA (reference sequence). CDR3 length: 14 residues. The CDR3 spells CSASTGTVSYEQYF.

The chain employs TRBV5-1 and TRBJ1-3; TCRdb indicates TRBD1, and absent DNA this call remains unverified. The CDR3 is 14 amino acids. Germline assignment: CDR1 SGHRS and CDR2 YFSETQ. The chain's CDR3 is CASSLGRDGNTIYF. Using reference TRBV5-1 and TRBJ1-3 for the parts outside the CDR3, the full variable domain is KAGVTQTPRYLIKTRGQQVTLSCSPISGHRSVSWYQQTPGQGLQFLFEYFSETQRNKGNFPGRFSGRQFSNSRSEMNVSTLELGDSALYLCASSLGRDGNTIYFGEGSWLTVV.

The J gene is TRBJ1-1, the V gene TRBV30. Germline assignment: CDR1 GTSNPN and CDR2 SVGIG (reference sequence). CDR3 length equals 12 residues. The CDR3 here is CAWISGNTEAFF.

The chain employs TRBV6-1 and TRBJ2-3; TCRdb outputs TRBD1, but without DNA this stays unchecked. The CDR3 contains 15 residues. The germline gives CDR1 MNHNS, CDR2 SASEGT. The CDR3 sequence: CASRAGGGDTDTQYF.

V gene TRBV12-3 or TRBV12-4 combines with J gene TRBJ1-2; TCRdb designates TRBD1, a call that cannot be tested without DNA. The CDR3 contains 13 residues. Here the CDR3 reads CASSLASPKGYTF.

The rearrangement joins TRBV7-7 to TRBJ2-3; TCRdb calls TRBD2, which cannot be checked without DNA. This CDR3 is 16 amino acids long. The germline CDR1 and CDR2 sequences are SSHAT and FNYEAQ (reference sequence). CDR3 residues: CASSLAAGLGTDTQYF.

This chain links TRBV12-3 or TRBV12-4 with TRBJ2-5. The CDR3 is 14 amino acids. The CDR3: CASSTFSVQETQYF.

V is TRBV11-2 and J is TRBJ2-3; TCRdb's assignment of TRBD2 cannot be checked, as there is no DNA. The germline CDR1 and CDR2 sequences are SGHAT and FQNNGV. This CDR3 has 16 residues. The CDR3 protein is CASRKREAGGTDTQYF.

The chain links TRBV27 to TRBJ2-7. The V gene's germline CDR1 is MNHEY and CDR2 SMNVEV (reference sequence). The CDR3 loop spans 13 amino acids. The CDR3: CASSLAGFREQYF.

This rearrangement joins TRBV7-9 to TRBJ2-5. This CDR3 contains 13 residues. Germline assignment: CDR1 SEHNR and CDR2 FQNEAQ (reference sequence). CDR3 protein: CASSLWTQETQYF.

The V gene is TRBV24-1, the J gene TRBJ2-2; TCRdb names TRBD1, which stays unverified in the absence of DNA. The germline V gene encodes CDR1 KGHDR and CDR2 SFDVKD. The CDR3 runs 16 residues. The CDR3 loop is CATSDFLGPQAGELFF.

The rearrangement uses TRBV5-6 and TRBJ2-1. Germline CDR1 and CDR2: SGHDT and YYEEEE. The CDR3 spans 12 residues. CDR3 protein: CASSFSGVKHFF.

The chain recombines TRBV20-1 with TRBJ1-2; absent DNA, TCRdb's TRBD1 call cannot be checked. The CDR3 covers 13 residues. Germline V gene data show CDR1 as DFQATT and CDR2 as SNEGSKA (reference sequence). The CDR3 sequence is CSARRQGVNGYTF.

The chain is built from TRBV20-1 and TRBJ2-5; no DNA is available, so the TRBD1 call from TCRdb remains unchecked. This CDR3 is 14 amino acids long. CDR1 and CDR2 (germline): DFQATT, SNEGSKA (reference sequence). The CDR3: CSAREQGFQETQYF.

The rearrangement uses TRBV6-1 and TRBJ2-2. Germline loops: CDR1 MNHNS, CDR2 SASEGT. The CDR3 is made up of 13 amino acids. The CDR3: CASSEVNTVELFF.

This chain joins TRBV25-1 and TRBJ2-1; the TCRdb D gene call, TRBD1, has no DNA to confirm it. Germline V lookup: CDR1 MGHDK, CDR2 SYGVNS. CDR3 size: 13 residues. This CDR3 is CASRAGQYNEQFF.

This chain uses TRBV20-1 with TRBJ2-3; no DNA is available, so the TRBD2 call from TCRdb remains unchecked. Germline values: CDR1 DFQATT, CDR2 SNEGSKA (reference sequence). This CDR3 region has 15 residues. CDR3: CSAGPLAASTDTQYF.

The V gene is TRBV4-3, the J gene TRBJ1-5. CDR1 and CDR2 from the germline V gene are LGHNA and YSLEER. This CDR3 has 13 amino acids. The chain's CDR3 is CASSQVAGQPQHF.

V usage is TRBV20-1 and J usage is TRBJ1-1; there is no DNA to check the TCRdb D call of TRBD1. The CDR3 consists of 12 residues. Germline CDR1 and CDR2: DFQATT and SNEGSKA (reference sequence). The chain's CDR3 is CSAPRTGPEAFF.

The CDR3 sequence is CASSLGTGGRTEAFF. The rearrangement uses TRBV11-2 and TRBJ1-1; TCRdb reports TRBD1, a call that lacks DNA to check it against. The CDR3 has 15 amino acids. CDR1 and CDR2 from the germline V gene are SGHAT and FQNNGV.

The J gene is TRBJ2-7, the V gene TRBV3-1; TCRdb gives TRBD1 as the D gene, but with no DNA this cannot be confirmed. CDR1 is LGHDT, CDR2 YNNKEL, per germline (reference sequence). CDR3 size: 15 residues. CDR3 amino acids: CASSPRDGPGDEQYF.

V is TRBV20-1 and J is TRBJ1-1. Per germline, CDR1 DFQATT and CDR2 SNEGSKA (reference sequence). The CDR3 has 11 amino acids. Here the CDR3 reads CSARVGRDAFF.

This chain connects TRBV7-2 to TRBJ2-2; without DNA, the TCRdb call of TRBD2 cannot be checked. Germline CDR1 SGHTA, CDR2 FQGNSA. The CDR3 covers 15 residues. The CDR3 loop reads CASSLIGGDTGELFF.